Presented here are 21 T cell receptor beta chains from one specimen sequenced in a study of blood T cell repertoires in COVID-19. Sequencing was performed with immunoSEQ multiplex PCR; in TCRdb, only in-frame clones are kept and a portion is missing. There are some 150,000 clones in the sample; roughly 83% occur only once, and 9.2% lies in the top ten. The sequenced sample consisted of PBMCs or T cells enriched from blood (not recorded which). These receptors were taken from a man aged 45-60 years who had recovered from COVID-19.

The chain joins TRBV18 to TRBJ1-1; 10 bases are a match to TRBD1. J lost 6 bases, V lost 0 bases, and 4 bases had no gene match. CDR1 is KGHSH, CDR2 LQKENI, per germline. This CDR3 comprises 15 residues. DNA of the CDR3: TGTGCCAGCTCACCACCGACAGGGGGCTTGGCTGAAGCTTTCTTT. Its translation: CASSPPTGGLAEAFF.

The chain links TRBV5-5 to TRBJ1-6, with 11 bases aligning to TRBD1. The trim removed 5 bases at V and 6 bases at J, leaving 4 bases unmatched. The germline V gene encodes CDR1 SGHKS and CDR2 YYEKEE (reference sequence). This CDR3 has 15 residues. Here the CDR3 DNA reads TGTGCCAGCAGAGGACAGGGGGCTTTTAATTCACCCCTCCACTTT. Translating it yields CASRGQGAFNSPLHF.

The chain links TRBV12-3 or TRBV12-4 to TRBJ2-5, with a weak D call TRBD1 (6 bases). V lost 6 bases and J 2 bases, leaving 10 bases between the germline ends. The CDR3 totals 13 residues. The CDR3, as DNA: TGTGCCAGCAGGATGGACAGTCAAGAGACCCAGTACTTC. This encodes CASRMDSQETQYF.

The chain couples TRBV3-1 (or the pseudogene TRBV3-2) to TRBJ1-4; D gene uncertain. V gave up 1 base and J gave up 5 bases, with 17 bases separating them. The CDR3 spans 17 residues. The germline gives CDR1 LGHDT, CDR2 YNNKEL (reference sequence). CDR3 nucleotide sequence: TGTGCCAGCAGCCAAGCCACCACACCCAGGATCAATGAAAAACTGTTTTTT. Amino acids: CASSQATTPRINEKLFF.

The genes are TRBV6-5 and TRBJ2-2, with a tentative D call TRBD1 (6 bases). Germline-derived CDR1 and CDR2 are MNHEY and SVGAGI. This CDR3 is built from 14 residues. Trimming took 6 bases from V and 4 from J, leaving 12 bases between them. CDR3 coding DNA: TGTGCCAGCAGCCTCAGGGGTTTCACCGGGGAGCTGTTTTTT. It encodes CASSLRGFTGELFF.

This clone has more than one count but fewer than ten. V and J are TRBV12-5 and TRBJ2-3; 9 nucleotides match TRBD2. The length of the CDR3 is 18 residues. The germline V gene encodes CDR1 LGHNT and CDR2 FRNRAP. V shed 3 bases and J 3 bases; nucleotides not matched to a gene: 13. The CDR3 DNA reads TGTGCTAGTGGTTTAGGAGCGGGGGGACGGGGTCTTACAGATACGCAGTATTTT. Its translation is CASGLGAGGRGLTDTQYF.

The chain recombines TRBV2 with TRBJ2-7; 11 bases are shared with TRBD2. With 6 bases clipped from V and 3 bases from J, the junction kept 7 bases outside the gene matches. CDR1 is SNHLY, CDR2 FYNNEI, per germline. This CDR3 has 15 amino acids. The CDR3 DNA sequence: TGTGCCAGCAGCAGACTAGCGGGACAGGTCTACGAGCAGTACTTC. Amino acid sequence: CASSRLAGQVYEQYF. The variable domain in full, completed from reference TRBV2 and TRBJ2-7, reads EPEVTQTPSHQVTQMGQEVILRCVPISNHLYFYWYRQILGQKVEFLVSFYNNEISEKSEIFDDQFSVERPDGSNFTLKIRSTKLEDSAMYFCASSRLAGQVYEQYFGPGTRLTVT.

The V call is TRBV18, the J call TRBJ2-2; TRBD1 matches at 10 bases. The CDR3 length is 16 residues. Germline V lookup: CDR1 KGHSH, CDR2 LQKENI. V lost 4 bases and J lost 3; bases outside the gene matches: 5. CDR3 DNA: TGTGCCAGCTCACTTCCCGGGACAGGGGACACCGGGGAGCTGTTTTTT. Translating gives CASSLPGTGDTGELFF.

This chain joins TRBV6-6 and TRBJ1-2; D possibly corresponds to TRBD1 (6 bases). Germline assignment: CDR1 MNHNY and CDR2 SVGAGI (reference sequence). The CDR3 loop spans 16 amino acids. V lost 0 bases and J lost 6, with 17 bases in between. The CDR3, as DNA: TGTGCCAGCAGTTACTCGGGTCAGGGGCGAGAGAATGGCTACACCTTC. Translation gives CASSYSGQGRENGYTF.

The chain employs TRBV3-1 (or the pseudogene TRBV3-2) and TRBJ2-5; D unclear. This CDR3 spans 14 amino acids. Trimming removed 5 bases from V and 1 base from J, with 11 bases in between. The germline V gene encodes CDR1 LGHDT and CDR2 YNNKEL (reference sequence). CDR3 region: CASSEPNFQETQYF. The CDR3 coding sequence is TGTGCCAGCAGCGAACCAAACTTCCAAGAGACCCAGTACTTC.

The genes are TRBV7-9 and TRBJ1-2; 9 positions agree with TRBD1. CDR1 is SEHNR, CDR2 FQNEAQ, per germline (reference sequence). This CDR3 contains 15 residues. Losses at the gene ends were 5 bases for V and 5 bases for J; bases not matched to a gene: 9. The CDR3 loop is CASSTEDRGMYGYTF. The CDR3 nucleotides read TGTGCCAGCAGCACAGAAGACAGGGGGATGTATGGCTACACCTTC.

This clone was detected a few times. The CDR3 region is CASSQEGVVNTEAFF. CDR3 in DNA: TGTGCCAGCAGCCAAGAAGGGGTAGTGAACACTGAAGCTTTCTTT. V gene TRBV14 combines with J gene TRBJ1-1; maybe TRBD1 (5 bases). This CDR3 contains 15 residues. V shed 0 bases and J shed 0 bases, with 8 bases lying between them. Germline values: CDR1 SGHDN, CDR2 FVKESK.

This clone was seen just once. The chain carries TRBV5-1 and TRBJ1-1; TRBD1 is a possible D gene (5 bases). Trimming took off 2 bases at V and 7 bases at J, with 12 bases between the two ends. Germline V gene data show CDR1 as SGHRS and CDR2 as YFSETQ. This CDR3 has 13 amino acids. CDR3 amino acids: CASSFSPQGEAFF. In DNA form, the CDR3 reads TGCGCCAGCAGCTTCTCCCCCCAGGGTGAAGCTTTCTTT.

The gene calls are TRBV15 and TRBJ1-3; TRBD1 is a possible D gene (5 bases). This CDR3 has 14 residues. Germline V gene data show CDR1 as LNHNV and CDR2 as YYDKDF (reference sequence). Trimming removed 3 bases at V and 2 bases at J, with 8 bases between. In nucleotides, the CDR3 is TGTGCCACCAGCAGTAAGACAGCTGGAAACACCATATATTTT. It encodes CATSSKTAGNTIYF.

The table lists this clone with a few counts. The chain links TRBV2 to TRBJ2-7; D remains unclear. Germline loops: CDR1 SNHLY, CDR2 FYNNEI. Trimming removed 6 bases from V and 4 bases from J, with 19 bases in between. This CDR3 is built from 15 residues. The CDR3: CASSPRREAGYEQYF. CDR3 sequence (DNA): TGTGCCAGCAGCCCCCGACGTGAGGCCGGATACGAGCAGTACTTC.

The V gene is TRBV18, the J gene TRBJ1-2; TRBD1 matches 9 bases. Per the germline V gene, CDR1 is KGHSH and CDR2 is LQKENI. V trimming: 6 bases; J trimming: 4 bases; junction bases outside the gene matches: 6. This CDR3 contains 14 residues. This CDR3 reads CASSRTGDTYGYTF. As DNA, the CDR3 is TGTGCCAGCTCGAGGACAGGGGACACCTATGGCTACACCTTC.

The chain carries TRBV27 and TRBJ2-1; 11 bases map to TRBD2. V was pared by 4 bases and J by 4 bases, with 9 bases of the junction left unmatched. The CDR3 spans 17 residues. Germline CDR1 is MNHEY and CDR2 is SMNVEV (reference sequence). CDR3 sequence: CASSSPSLAGAYNEQFF. In nucleotides, the CDR3 is TGTGCCAGCAGTTCCCCCTCACTAGCGGGGGCTTACAATGAGCAGTTCTTC.

V is TRBV27 and J is TRBJ2-1; D is possibly TRBD1 (8 bases). This CDR3 has 15 amino acids. Trimming cost V 2 bases and J 7 bases, with 15 bases left between them. CDR1 MNHEY and CDR2 SMNVEV come from the germline V gene (reference sequence). CDR3 DNA sequence: TGTGCCAGCAGTTTAAATGACAGGGGAGGGAATGAGCAGTTCTTC. Residues: CASSLNDRGGNEQFF.

The V and J genes are TRBV10-3 and TRBJ1-2; 7 bases match TRBD1. This CDR3 has 13 amino acids. Germline values: CDR1 ENHRY, CDR2 SYGVKD. V lost 0 bases to trimming and J lost 8 bases; unmatched junction nucleotides: 3. The CDR3 loop reads CAISESTGRGYTF. The CDR3 bases are TGTGCCATCAGTGAGTCGACAGGGAGAGGCTACACCTTC.

The sample holds a few counts of this clone. V gene TRBV29-1 combines with J gene TRBJ1-1; D is ambiguous. The CDR3 contains 11 residues. V lost 3 bases to trimming and J lost 1 base, with 3 bases between them. Germline V CDR1 and CDR2: SQVTM, ANQGSEA. CDR3: CSVDQNTEAFF. The DNA of the CDR3 is TGCAGCGTTGACCAGAACACTGAAGCTTTCTTT.

The rearrangement joins TRBV6-4 to TRBJ1-6; D is undetermined. Trimming cost V 6 bases and J 2 bases, with 8 bases left between them. This CDR3 is 14 amino acids long. CDR1 MRHNA and CDR2 SNTAGT come from the germline V gene. CDR3 sequence (DNA): TGTGCCAGCAGCGAACAGACCTATAATTCACCCCTCCACTTT. Translation: CASSEQTYNSPLHF.